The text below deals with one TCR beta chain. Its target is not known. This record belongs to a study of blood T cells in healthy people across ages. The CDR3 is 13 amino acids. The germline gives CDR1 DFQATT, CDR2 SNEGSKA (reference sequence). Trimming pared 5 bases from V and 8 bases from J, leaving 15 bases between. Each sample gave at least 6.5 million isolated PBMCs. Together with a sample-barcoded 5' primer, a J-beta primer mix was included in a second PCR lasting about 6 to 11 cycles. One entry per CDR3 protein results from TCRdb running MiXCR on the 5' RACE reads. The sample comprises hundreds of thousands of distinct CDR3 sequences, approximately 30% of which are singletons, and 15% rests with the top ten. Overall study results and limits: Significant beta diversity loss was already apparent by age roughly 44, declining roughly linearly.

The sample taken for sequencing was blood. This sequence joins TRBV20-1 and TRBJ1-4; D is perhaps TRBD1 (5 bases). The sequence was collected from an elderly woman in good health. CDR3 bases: TGCAGTGCTGCAGGGTTAATGCGCGAAAAACTGTTTTTT. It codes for CSAAGLMREKLFF.